These 4 T cell receptor beta chains were all obtained from the same sample, sequenced in a study of CD4+ T cells in melanoma. The assay was immunoSEQ multiplex PCR, and TCRdb's table has in-frame clones only and misses some. Here the sample spans 15,000 to 20,000 clones, more than 70% being singletons. The sequenced sample was cells from a culture (not recorded whether cultured in vitro). Every receptor here comes from a human donor with melanoma.

This chain uses TRBV10-3 with TRBJ1-5; perhaps TRBD1 as D (5 bases). Looked up from germline, CDR1 is ENHRY and CDR2 is SYGVKD. The CDR3 contains 14 residues. The germline V and J ends were trimmed by 2 bases and 9 bases, with 14 bases remaining between them. The CDR3: CAISELGGRGPQHF. For the CDR3, the DNA is TGTGCCATCAGTGAGCTGGGGGGAAGAGGGCCCCAGCATTTT.

The genes are TRBV6-1 and TRBJ2-1; 10 nucleotides agree with TRBD1. V trimming: 5 bases; J trimming: 4 bases; junction bases outside the gene matches: 5. This CDR3 has 15 amino acids. Germline CDR1 reads MNHNS; CDR2 reads SASEGT. In DNA form, the CDR3 reads TGTGCCAGCAGTCGGGACAGGGGTGGATACAATGAGCAGTTCTTC. Encoded protein: CASSRDRGGYNEQFF.

The chain uses TRBV5-4 and TRBJ1-4; TRBD1 matches at 7 bases. Trimming cost V 4 bases and J 2 bases; bases outside gene matches: 5. The germline gives CDR1 SGHNT, CDR2 YYREEE (reference sequence). The CDR3 covers 15 residues. The CDR3 here is CASSPGGVTNEKLFF. For the CDR3, the DNA is TGTGCCAGCAGCCCAGGGGGAGTTACTAATGAAAAACTGTTTTTT.

V gene TRBV19 combines with J gene TRBJ1-2, with D possibly TRBD1 on 6 matching bases. CDR1 is LNHDA and CDR2 is SQIVND in the germline V gene (reference sequence). The V end was cut by 5 bases, the J end by 0 bases, with 7 bases between. The CDR3 has 13 residues. The CDR3 sequence: CASSGQSNYGYTF. The CDR3 nucleotides are TGTGCCAGTAGTGGACAGTCTAACTATGGCTACACCTTC.